A selection of T cell receptor beta chains follows, all from one sample in a study of blood T cells in healthy people across ages. A single record per CDR3 protein comes from TCRdb applying MiXCR to the 5' RACE reads. The sample consists of about 970,000 distinct CDR3 sequences, just over 50% of them appearing once. The sample taken for sequencing was blood. All receptors come from an older woman in good health. CDR3s leave out the opening cysteine and the closing phenylalanine or tryptophan. The D gene is left open where the match is weak. Rows give clone size only sometimes, using once, few, many, or a class for an expanded clone.

clone_size	j_call	d_call	v_call	cdr3_aa
.	TRBJ2-7	.	TRBV28	ASSLPREEQY
.	TRBJ2-1	TRBD2	TRBV5-1	ASSLVTSGMNEQF
.	TRBJ2-2	.	TRBV29-1	SVERGTAGTGELF
few	TRBJ2-1	TRBD1	TRBV12-3/TRBV12-4	ASSPTGGGEQF
.	TRBJ2-1	TRBD2	TRBV6-6	ASSYTSGSFNEQF
.	TRBJ1-1	.	TRBV11-2	ASSEGHGSTEAF
.	TRBJ2-2	TRBD2	TRBV12-3/TRBV12-4	ASSSSGVITGELF
.	TRBJ2-1	TRBD2	TRBV7-8	ASSLARVGRSRDEQF
.	TRBJ2-1	TRBD1	TRBV5-1	ASSSGTGRNEQF
.	TRBJ2-7	TRBD2	TRBV4-1	ASSQDQSSGSSYEQY
few	TRBJ2-1	TRBD1	TRBV12-3/TRBV12-4	ASRRGGSNVNEQF
few	TRBJ2-3	TRBD1	TRBV11-3	ASSPGQGANLDTQY
.	TRBJ1-3	.	TRBV6-4	ASSDSSRDTSGNTIY
.	.	.	TRBV29-1	SGGRSGRETQY
.	TRBJ1-2	TRBD1	TRBV2	ASSVRQGAGYT
.	TRBJ2-2	TRBD2	TRBV5-1	ASSLGGRAGGGRNTGELF
.	TRBJ2-7	.	TRBV7-9	ASSFPRVGEQY
.	TRBJ1-5	TRBD1	TRBV12-3/TRBV12-4	ASSGQGLGQPQH
.	TRBJ2-7	TRBD1	TRBV20-1	SARAWDRGPHEQY
.	TRBJ2-1	TRBD2	TRBV7-2	ASSLRAGTSGTHEQF
few	TRBJ2-1	TRBD2	TRBV9	ASSVEPPSGSYNEQF
.	.	.	TRBV2	ASRGFGAYEQY
.	.	TRBD1	TRBV11-1	ASSPGPLLGTAPVGAKNIQY
.	TRBJ1-4	.	TRBV2	ASSSLPGENEKLF
.	TRBJ1-6	.	TRBV6-2/TRBV6-3	ASRPIDRTNSPLH
.	TRBJ2-5	.	TRBV4-1	ASSQGSPQETQY
.	TRBJ2-5	.	TRBV28	ASSGNGYQETQY
.	.	TRBD1	TRBV2	ASFRGRQETQY
.	TRBJ2-1	TRBD2	TRBV3-1	ASSLLLAAYNEQF
.	TRBJ1-4	.	TRBV28	ASSPTKIQGLLNEKLF
.	TRBJ2-3	TRBD2	TRBV4-2	ASTGGLAGPGVTDTQY
.	TRBJ2-5	.	TRBV27	ASSLTFGPEETQY
.	TRBJ2-3	.	TRBV5-4	ATTGVGADTQY
few	TRBJ2-7	TRBD1	TRBV4-1	ASSQDWGQGTHEQY
few	TRBJ2-5	.	TRBV20-1	SASWSETQY
.	TRBJ2-3	.	TRBV29-1	SAPVRTDTRY
.	TRBJ2-3	TRBD2	TRBV2	ASSGGLAGRTDTQY